This T cell receptor beta chain was sequenced in a study of blood T cells in healthy people across ages. The study's findings and limits: Estimates drawn from one million T cells were deemed to understate diversity. Diversity of TCR beta per million T cells declined in a roughly linear way with age.

The germline V gene has CDR1 SEHNR and CDR2 FQNEAQ (reference sequence). CDR3 size: 11 residues. Notes on this clonotype: Antigen unknown. The junction does not match germline at one end; this may be a read error.

The use of a sample-barcoded 5' primer and a J-beta primer mix characterized a second PCR of roughly 6 to 11 cycles. TCRdb used MiXCR to reprocess the 5' RACE reads, holding one entry per CDR3 protein. Of 800,000 to 950,000 distinct CDR3 sequences in the sample, 29% were seen once. Separately, the same data were catalogued under a study of T cells of mothers and their children.

This clonotype originated in a woman between 40 and 55 years old in good health. Sequenced material: blood. The V call is TRBV7-9, the J call TRBJ2-3, with TRBD1 as a possible D gene (6 bases). The CDR3: CANSLETGPYF. Here the CDR3 DNA reads TGTGCCAACAGCTTAGAAACAGGGCCGTATTTT.